The 29 T cell receptor beta chains reported below all come from one sample, sequenced in a study of T cells in Graves' hyperthyroidism and ophthalmopathy. RNA transcripts were the template for amplifying TCR beta CDR3 regions. The HTBI primer set drove a first-round RT-PCR of the TCR CDR3. A single record per CDR3 protein comes from TCRdb applying MiXCR to the multiplex PCR reads. The table has under 450,000 distinct CDR3 sequences, approximately 14% seen once; the top ten hold roughly 14%. Sequenced input: blood. These receptor sequences come from a woman between 18 and 29 years old with Graves' hyperthyroidism.

The table lists this clonotype with a count of one. Given a much more abundant clone one base away, this may be a read error. Because it lacks the conserved phenylalanine or tryptophan at the end, this CDR3 is likely a read error. This chain links TRBV5-1 with TRBJ1-1; D gene ambiguous. Trimming left V 2 bases short and J 6 bases short, with 8 bases between. Germline CDR1 and CDR2: SGHRS and YFSETQ. The CDR3 length is 12 residues. CDR3: CASSLGPAEAFL. The CDR3 DNA sequence: TGCGCCAGCAGCTTAGGGCCCGCTGAAGCTTTCCTT.

This clonotype showed up many times. V and J are TRBV20-1 and TRBJ2-1; the match to TRBD2 covers 8 bases. The CDR3 is 14 residues long. Looked up from germline, CDR1 is DFQATT and CDR2 is SNEGSKA (reference sequence). The trim removed 5 bases at V and 1 base at J, leaving 4 bases unmatched. CDR3 nucleotide sequence: TGCAGTGCTCGAACTAGCGGTTCCTACAATGAGCAGTTCTTC. This sequence encodes CSARTSGSYNEQFF.

This clonotype was seen ten or more times. The chain recombines TRBV3-1 with TRBJ2-1; D may match TRBD1 or TRBD2 (6 bases each). The V and J ends lost 3 bases and 9 bases respectively, with 15 bases between them. The germline CDR1 and CDR2 sequences are LGHDT and YNNKEL (reference sequence). CDR3 size: 14 residues. In DNA, the CDR3 is TGTGCCAGCAGCCAGGCTGGGGGGCAGGGTGAGCAGTTCTTC. Translation gives CASSQAGGQGEQFF.

The chain links TRBV6-9 to TRBJ2-2; 7 nucleotides align to TRBD1. Germline CDR1 MNHGY, CDR2 SVAAGI. This CDR3 is 17 amino acids long. The V and J ends lost 2 bases and 6 bases, in that order; junction bases with no gene match: 12. CDR3 loop: CASSYGKTGTVAGELFF. CDR3 DNA sequence: TGTGCCAGCAGTTATGGCAAGACAGGGACGGTTGCCGGGGAGCTGTTTTTT.

The DNA for the CDR3 is TGCAGTGCTAGCTTCGGACTAGCGGGGATCGATACGCAGTATTTT. This sequence encodes CSASFGLAGIDTQYF. The chain recombines TRBV20-1 with TRBJ2-3; 12 nucleotides align to TRBD2. V lost 3 bases and J lost 6; bases outside the gene matches: 7. Germline V lookup: CDR1 DFQATT, CDR2 SNEGSKA (reference sequence). The CDR3 is made up of 15 amino acids.

Ten or more counts support this clonotype. This chain joins TRBV11-2 and TRBJ1-2; D gene unclear. This CDR3 spans 14 amino acids. In germline, CDR1 is SGHAT, CDR2 FQNNGV. Trimming left V 1 base short and J 8 bases short, with 14 bases between. DNA of the CDR3: TGTGCCAGCAGCTTAGTCTGGGGAAAGGAGGGCTACACCTTC. Translation gives CASSLVWGKEGYTF.

The V and J genes are TRBV7-9 and TRBJ2-3; D gene ambiguous. V lost 5 bases and J 0 bases, leaving 15 bases between the germline ends. In germline, CDR1 is SEHNR, CDR2 FQNEAQ (reference sequence). CDR3 length: 16 residues. DNA for the CDR3: TGTGCCAGCAGCGACCTCTTGGCGACTAGCACAGATACGCAGTATTTT. It codes for CASSDLLATSTDTQYF.

This clonotype was observed many times. The chain employs TRBV5-8 and TRBJ1-4; D is ambiguous. This CDR3 is built from 14 residues. The germline CDR1 and CDR2 sequences are SGHTS and YDEGEE. Trimming pared 7 bases from V and 5 bases from J, leaving 15 bases between. In DNA, the CDR3 is TGTGCCAGCGGCAGCGGCCGGACGAATGAAAAACTGTTTTTT. It is translated as CASGSGRTNEKLFF.

This clonotype has ten or more counts. The chain uses TRBV20-1 and TRBJ2-1, with 8 bases matching TRBD2. This CDR3 contains 15 residues. Germline CDR1 DFQATT, CDR2 SNEGSKA (reference sequence). Trimming cost V 3 bases and J 2 bases; bases outside gene matches: 6. The CDR3 sequence is CSASAAGGPYNEQFF. The CDR3 region has the DNA TGCAGTGCTAGTGCTGCGGGGGGACCCTACAATGAGCAGTTCTTC.

Ten or more counts support this clonotype. The chain joins TRBV12-3 or TRBV12-4 to TRBJ2-1; 8 bases agree with TRBD2. The CDR3 is made up of 20 amino acids. With 7 bases clipped from V and 2 bases from J, the junction kept 22 bases outside the gene matches. Written as DNA, the CDR3 is TGTGCCAGCAAGTTCAGTCCGGGACGCCCGGGACTAGAGGCCTACAATGAGCAGTTCTTC. Its protein product is CASKFSPGRPGLEAYNEQFF.

This clonotype was counted at least ten times. V is TRBV5-1 and J is TRBJ1-5; 7 bases align to TRBD1. This CDR3 contains 18 residues. J lost 0 bases, V lost 6 bases, and 15 bases had no gene match. CDR1 is SGHRS, CDR2 YFSETQ, per germline. As DNA, the CDR3 is TGCGCCAGCACCTTAAAAACAGGGGCCGAACATAGCAATCAGCCCCAGCATTTT. Translated, it gives CASTLKTGAEHSNQPQHF.

CDR3 nucleotides: TGCGCCAGCAGCTTGGAGTTCGCGGAGACCCAGTACTTC. It is translated as CASSLEFAETQYF. V is TRBV5-1 and J is TRBJ2-5; D unresolved. CDR1 is SGHRS and CDR2 is YFSETQ in the germline V gene. Trimming shortened V by 0 bases and J by 5 bases, and 8 bases separated the two germline ends. There are 13 residues in the CDR3.

The chain uses TRBV24-1 and TRBJ2-6; D is ambiguous. Germline CDR1 KGHDR, CDR2 SFDVKD. The CDR3 has 19 residues. Trimming shortened V by 1 base and J by 2 bases, and 17 bases separated the two germline ends. The CDR3: CATSDFSRFIGAGANVLTF. CDR3 in DNA: TGTGCCACCAGTGATTTTTCCCGATTTATTGGGGCTGGGGCCAACGTCCTGACTTTC.

In this sample, this clonotype turned up many times. The V gene is TRBV28, the J gene TRBJ2-5; 9 bases line up with TRBD2. Germline CDR1 is MDHEN and CDR2 is SYDVKM. V gave up 3 bases and J gave up 1 base; unmatched junction bases: 6. This CDR3 is built from 16 residues. The CDR3 loop reads CASSFARGGLQETQYF. The DNA of the CDR3 is TGTGCCAGCAGTTTCGCGCGGGGGGGCCTCCAAGAGACCCAGTACTTC.

A few counts support this clonotype. This rearrangement joins TRBV19 to TRBJ2-7, with D perhaps TRBD2 (6 bases). From germline, CDR1 is LNHDA and CDR2 SQIVND (reference sequence). The CDR3 runs to 17 residues. The V end lost 5 bases, the J end lost 2 bases, and 22 bases lay between the germline ends. In DNA, the CDR3 is TGTGCCAGTAGTTCCCATCGGAGGGCGGGCGCCACCTACGAGCAGTACTTC. Translating gives CASSSHRRAGATYEQYF.

This clonotype has more than one count but fewer than ten. This rearrangement joins TRBV6-1 to TRBJ2-1, with D perhaps given as TRBD1 or TRBD2 (6 bases each). The V end was cut by 7 bases, the J end by 4 bases, with 17 bases between. CDR3 size: 15 residues. Germline V gene data show CDR1 as MNHNS and CDR2 as SASEGT. The DNA of the CDR3 is TGTGCCAGCACCCGCGGGCAGGGGACTTACAATGAGCAGTTCTTC. Translating gives CASTRGQGTYNEQFF.

This clonotype was picked up many times. The chain uses TRBV2 and TRBJ2-2; tentative D call: TRBD2 (5 bases). The CDR3 extends over 14 amino acids. CDR1 is SNHLY, CDR2 FYNNEI, per germline. V lost 9 bases, J lost 0 bases, and 11 bases lay in between. The CDR3 loop is CASRRGTNTGELFF. As DNA, the CDR3 is TGTGCCAGTCGGAGAGGGACGAACACCGGGGAGCTGTTTTTT.

This clonotype was picked up many times. The chain is built from TRBV20-1 and TRBJ2-5, with TRBD2 matching 9 bases. CDR1 DFQATT and CDR2 SNEGSKA come from the germline V gene (reference sequence). V shed 3 bases and J 5 bases; nucleotides not matched to a gene: 22. The CDR3 length is 19 residues. In DNA form, the CDR3 reads TGCAGTGCTAGGATCTGGAGGAAGGCGGGGGGGCCTTTGGAGGAGACCCAGTACTTC. Translation gives CSARIWRKAGGPLEETQYF.

The chain joins TRBV2 to TRBJ1-6; 11 nucleotides align to TRBD1. Germline V lookup: CDR1 SNHLY, CDR2 FYNNEI. This CDR3 comprises 17 residues. The V gene end was trimmed by 10 bases and the J gene end by 0 bases; junction bases not matched to a gene: 8. The CDR3 protein is CAIRGQGASSYNSPLHF. The CDR3 coding sequence is TGTGCCATCCGTGGACAGGGGGCGAGCTCCTATAATTCACCCCTCCACTTT. Full variable domain (rest looked up from reference TRBV2 and TRBJ1-6): EPEVTQTPSHQVTQMGQEVILRCVPISNHLYFYWYRQILGQKVEFLVSFYNNEISEKSEIFDDQFSVERPDGSNFTLKIRSTKLEDSAMYFCAIRGQGASSYNSPLHFGNGTRLTVT.

Points on this clonotype: A single base separates this from a much larger clone, so it may be a read error. The V call is TRBV5-1, the J call TRBJ2-7; 8 bases line up with TRBD2. This CDR3 is 14 amino acids long. With V trimmed by 1 base and J by 7 bases, 7 bases remained unmatched. Per the germline V gene, CDR1 is SGHRS and CDR2 is YFSETQ. CDR3: CASSLYAGRDEQYF. The CDR3 DNA reads TGCGCCAGCAGCTTGTATGCCGGGAGGGATGAGCAGTACTTC.

In its sample, this clonotype was seen many times. This chain links TRBV7-2 with TRBJ1-2; no firm D call. Germline CDR1 reads SGHTA; CDR2 reads FQGNSA. The CDR3 is made up of 14 amino acids. Trimming shortened V by 2 bases and J by 2 bases, and 9 bases separated the two germline ends. The CDR3 protein is CASSLIFHNYGYTF. The DNA of the CDR3 is TGTGCCAGCAGCTTAATATTCCACAACTATGGCTACACCTTC.

There are many counts of this clonotype. The genes are TRBV12-3 or TRBV12-4 and TRBJ1-1; D not certain. The CDR3 spans 15 residues. Trimming stripped 4 bases from V and 5 bases from J, with 17 bases between. CDR3 nucleotides: TGTGCCAGCAGTTCTCCCCTGGTGGGAAGGACTGAAGCTTTCTTT. Its protein is CASSSPLVGRTEAFF.

This rearrangement joins TRBV6-4 to TRBJ2-1; tentatively, D is TRBD2 (5 bases). The CDR3 runs to 13 residues. From germline, CDR1 is MRHNA and CDR2 SNTAGT. Trimming shortened V by 8 bases and J by 4 bases, and 12 bases separated the two germline ends. In nucleotides, the CDR3 is TGTGCCAGCCGTAGCGACAAATACAATGAGCAGTTCTTC. Its translation: CASRSDKYNEQFF.

The rearrangement joins TRBV14 to TRBJ1-6; 9 bases fit TRBD1. Germline V gene lookup returns CDR1 SGHDN and CDR2 FVKESK. V lost 5 bases to trimming and J lost 5 bases; unmatched junction nucleotides: 4. This CDR3 has 15 amino acids. DNA for the CDR3: TGTGCCAGCAGCACACGGACAGGGGATAATTCACCCCTCCACTTT. Protein sequence: CASSTRTGDNSPLHF. Combining the CDR3 with reference TRBV14 and TRBJ1-6 gives the whole variable domain EAGVTQFPSHSVIEKGQTVTLRCDPISGHDNLYWYRRVMGKEIKFLLHFVKESKQDESGMPNNRFLAERTGGTYSTLKVQPAELEDSGVYFCASSTRTGDNSPLHFGNGTRLTVT.

Many counts were recorded for this clonotype. V usage is TRBV6-1 and J usage is TRBJ2-1; D gene unclear. CDR1 is MNHNS and CDR2 is SASEGT in the germline V gene. The CDR3 consists of 11 residues. V was trimmed by 10 bases and J by 2 bases, leaving 6 bases between them. As DNA, the CDR3 is TGTGCCAACCCAACCTACAATGAGCAGTTCTTC. Translated: CANPTYNEQFF.

This clonotype has a count of ten or more. V usage is TRBV6-1 and J usage is TRBJ1-4, with a tentative D call TRBD1 (6 bases). Deletions cut 6 bases from V and 7 bases from J, with 15 bases between. CDR3 size: 14 residues. From germline, CDR1 is MNHNS and CDR2 SASEGT. CDR3 bases: TGTGCCAGCAGCTTCGGCCAGGGGAGTGAAAAACTGTTTTTT. It codes for CASSFGQGSEKLFF.

This clonotype turned up a few times. The chain couples TRBV15 to TRBJ2-5; 10 positions agree with TRBD1. The CDR3 contains 12 residues. Germline values: CDR1 LNHNV, CDR2 YYDKDF (reference sequence). V lost 8 bases, J lost 3 bases, and 0 bases stayed unmatched. The CDR3 DNA reads TGTGCCACCGGACAGGGGGAAGAGACCCAGTACTTC. Protein: CATGQGEETQYF.

This clonotype was observed at least ten times. This chain links TRBV9 with TRBJ2-7; 8 bases fit TRBD1. The CDR3 spans 15 residues. Germline CDR1 SGDLS, CDR2 YYNGEE. The trim removed 0 bases at V and 3 bases at J, leaving 5 bases unmatched. CDR3 DNA sequence: TGTGCCAGCAGCGTAGGCGTGACAGGGGTCTACGAGCAGTACTTC. It codes for CASSVGVTGVYEQYF.

This clonotype was found many times. The chain employs TRBV20-1 and TRBJ2-3, with D uncertain. The CDR3 covers 14 residues. The germline gives CDR1 DFQATT, CDR2 SNEGSKA (reference sequence). The CDR3: CTGPAEVAVDTQYF. CDR3 DNA: TGCACCGGGCCCGCCGAGGTCGCGGTCGATACGCAGTATTTT.